The 17 T cell receptor beta chains below all came from one sample that was sequenced in a study of T cells in Graves' hyperthyroidism and ophthalmopathy (dated 2019 in TCRdb). Library preparation was by multiplex PCR. The sequencer was an Illumina HiSeq 2000. Amplification of TCR beta CDR3 regions was carried out from RNA transcripts. The first round of RT-PCR for the TCR CDR3 was performed with the HTBI primer set and the Qiagen OneStep RT-PCR kit. The public reads were reprocessed in TCRdb via fastp at Q25 and MiXCR, keeping in-frame beta chains. Entries are consolidated by CDR3 protein sequence, retaining the most common genes and DNA. In all, the sample holds 150,000 to 200,000 distinct CDR3 sequences, and over 15% of those were seen once. The top ten hold roughly 28% of the sample. Source material: blood. The source of these receptors is a woman between 45 and 60 years old with Graves' hyperthyroidism.

This clonotype was seen at least ten times. This chain connects TRBV20-1 to TRBJ1-3; a possible D gene is TRBD1 (6 bases). Per germline, CDR1 DFQATT and CDR2 SNEGSKA (reference sequence). Trimming removed 0 bases at V and 2 bases at J, with 8 bases between. The CDR3 consists of 14 residues. Here the CDR3 DNA reads TGCAGTGCTAGAGAACAGGGAACTGGAAACACCATATATTTT. Encoded protein: CSAREQGTGNTIYF.

This clonotype has ten or more counts. The chain recombines TRBV15 with TRBJ1-1, with 7 bases that match TRBD1. Germline CDR1 LNHNV, CDR2 YYDKDF (reference sequence). The CDR3 is 14 amino acids. V was pared by 8 bases and J by 8 bases, with 14 bases of the junction left unmatched. The CDR3 loop reads CATRSDRESMEAFF. The CDR3 nucleotides read TGTGCCACCCGGTCCGACAGGGAAAGTATGGAAGCTTTCTTT.

This clonotype was seen ten or more times. The chain couples TRBV27 to TRBJ2-6; D gene ambiguous. The germline V and J ends were trimmed by 8 bases and 4 bases, with 12 bases remaining between them. Per the germline V gene, CDR1 is MNHEY and CDR2 is SMNVEV (reference sequence). The CDR3 covers 14 residues. The CDR3 coding sequence is TGTGCCAGCGGACCGCAACTGGGGGCCAACGTCCTGACTTTC. It encodes CASGPQLGANVLTF.

This clonotype was counted ten times or more. CDR3 bases: TGTGCCAGCAAGCCGGACTGGGCGAGGAATTCACCCCTCCACTTT. It yields the protein CASKPDWARNSPLHF. This chain connects TRBV6-1 to TRBJ1-6; D ambiguous. CDR1 and CDR2 from the germline V gene are MNHNS and SASEGT. V was trimmed by 7 bases and J by 7 bases, leaving 17 bases between them. This CDR3 contains 15 residues.

This clonotype was seen ten or more times. The rearrangement uses TRBV7-8 and TRBJ2-7; 7 positions match TRBD2. The germline V gene has CDR1 SGHVS and CDR2 FQNEAQ. The CDR3 runs 16 residues. V was clipped by 5 bases and J by 2 bases; unmatched bases: 12. The CDR3 region is CASSPAGRGSTYEQYF. CDR3 nucleotides: TGTGCCAGCAGCCCCGCCGGTCGCGGGAGCACCTACGAGCAGTACTTC.

The chain is built from TRBV5-1 and TRBJ1-4; D remains unclear. This CDR3 is 13 amino acids long. Deletions cut 2 bases from V and 4 bases from J, with 6 bases between. The germline V gene encodes CDR1 SGHRS and CDR2 YFSETQ. The CDR3 is CASSLTVNEKLFF. CDR3 DNA: TGCGCCAGCAGCTTAACAGTTAATGAAAAACTGTTTTTT.

This clonotype was seen at least ten times. The gene calls are TRBV28 and TRBJ1-4; D might be TRBD1 (5 bases). V dropped 3 bases and J dropped 8 bases, with 16 bases sitting between them. The CDR3 sequence is 15 residues long. Germline V gene lookup returns CDR1 MDHEN and CDR2 SYDVKM. The chain's CDR3 is CASSFPGGENEKLFF. The CDR3 coding sequence is TGTGCCAGCAGTTTCCCCGGGGGAGAAAACGAAAAACTGTTTTTT.

This clonotype has at least ten counts. The rearrangement uses TRBV7-2 and TRBJ2-7; D gene uncertain. Germline CDR1 reads SGHTA; CDR2 reads FQGNSA. Trimming stripped 5 bases from V and 1 base from J, with 12 bases between. CDR3 size: 14 residues. DNA of the CDR3: TGTGCCAGCAGCCCTACCCCGAGTTCCTACGAGCAGTACTTC. As protein: CASSPTPSSYEQYF. Full variable domain (missing parts from reference TRBV7-2 and TRBJ2-7): GAGVSQSPSNKVTEKGKDVELRCDPISGHTALYWYRQSLGQGLEFLIYFQGNSAPDKSGLPSDRFSAERTGGSVSTLTIQRTQQEDSAVYLCASSPTPSSYEQYFGPGTRLTVT.

V and J are TRBV18 and TRBJ2-2; no firm D call. Trimming removed 5 bases at V and 4 bases at J, with 14 bases between. Germline-derived CDR1 and CDR2 are KGHSH and LQKENI. CDR3 size: 15 residues. This CDR3 reads CASSTEDVGTGELFF. The CDR3, as DNA: TGTGCCAGCTCAACAGAGGATGTAGGCACCGGGGAGCTGTTTTTT.

This clonotype was seen ten or more times. V is TRBV7-2 and J is TRBJ2-2; 7 bases map to TRBD1. Per the germline V gene, CDR1 is SGHTA and CDR2 is FQGNSA. The CDR3 has 15 residues. Trimming cost V 4 bases and J 8 bases; bases outside gene matches: 10. The CDR3 is CASSYNRGSGGELFF. As DNA, the CDR3 is TGTGCCAGCAGCTACAACAGGGGATCAGGAGGGGAGCTGTTTTTT.

This rearrangement joins TRBV6-2 or TRBV6-3 to TRBJ2-7, with 8 bases aligning to TRBD1. Germline V gene lookup returns CDR1 MNHEY and CDR2 SVGEGT. V was pared by 7 bases and J by 2 bases, with 7 bases of the junction left unmatched. The CDR3 is made up of 14 amino acids. CDR3 amino acids: CASTRTRGPYEQYF. The DNA for the CDR3 is TGTGCCAGCACCAGGACCAGGGGGCCCTACGAGCAGTACTTC.

This clonotype was picked up many times. The V gene is TRBV28, the J gene TRBJ1-5; D remains unclear. Trimming cost V 6 bases and J 4 bases, with 10 bases left between them. Germline V lookup: CDR1 MDHEN, CDR2 SYDVKM. The CDR3 spans 13 residues. DNA of the CDR3: TGTGCCAGCAGGAGACCTCCTAATCAGCCCCAGCATTTT. It encodes CASRRPPNQPQHF.

In its sample, this clonotype was seen many times. This chain joins TRBV7-9 and TRBJ1-2, with unresolved D. The CDR3 has 14 residues. Germline loops: CDR1 SEHNR, CDR2 FQNEAQ (reference sequence). V gave up 1 base and J gave up 8 bases, with 14 bases separating them. DNA of the CDR3: TGTGCCAGCAGCTTAGGTGATTCCCCTAGGGGCTACACCTTC. Translation gives CASSLGDSPRGYTF.

This clonotype was detected many times. The rearrangement joins TRBV7-9 to TRBJ2-3, with D hard to call. V was pared by 1 base and J by 3 bases, with 5 bases between. This CDR3 is 13 amino acids long. The germline V gene encodes CDR1 SEHNR and CDR2 FQNEAQ (reference sequence). The CDR3 is CASSLVRTDTQYF. Written as DNA, the CDR3 is TGTGCCAGCAGCTTAGTTCGTACAGATACGCAGTATTTT.

This clonotype has a count of ten or more. V usage is TRBV20-1 and J usage is TRBJ2-1, with 12 bases that match TRBD2. V gave up 6 bases and J gave up 10 bases; unmatched junction bases: 13. This CDR3 has 15 amino acids. The germline gives CDR1 DFQATT, CDR2 SNEGSKA (reference sequence). CDR3 in DNA: TGCAGTGCCAGTATCGCTAGCGGGGGGGCGGGGGAGCAGTTCTTC. It codes for CSASIASGGAGEQFF.

This clonotype was picked up many times. The genes are TRBV7-2 and TRBJ2-1, with D perhaps matching TRBD2 (5 bases). The CDR3 has 15 amino acids. Trimming removed 1 base at V and 6 bases at J, with 13 bases between. The germline gives CDR1 SGHTA, CDR2 FQGNSA. The CDR3 sequence is CASSLGMVGSNEQFF. CDR3 DNA: TGTGCCAGCAGCTTAGGCATGGTTGGGAGCAATGAGCAGTTCTTC.

This clonotype was observed many times. The rearrangement links TRBV12-5 to TRBJ1-4; 9 positions match TRBD1. In germline, CDR1 is LGHNT, CDR2 FRNRAP. The CDR3 runs to 17 residues. With 2 bases clipped from V and 8 bases from J, the junction kept 12 bases outside the gene matches. The CDR3 DNA reads TGTGCTAGTGGTTTGCCTTACCCGACAGGGGGAGGAGAAAAACTGTTTTTT. This codes for CASGLPYPTGGGEKLFF.